Listed here is a single T cell receptor (beta chain). Its specific antigen is unknown. Per-nucleotide qualities are absent, and no much larger clonotype sits a single base away. From the cysteine up to the phenylalanine, the CDR3 has a length of 15 residues. The retained sequence is limited to the CDR3, 45 bases, with the frame set at the first base. Relative to germline, V is 0 bases shorter and J is 3 bases shorter, with 10 bases between their ends. Looking up the germline V gene yields CDR1 SGHRS and CDR2 YFSETQ. Peripheral blood CD8+ and CD4+ T cells from healthy donors, Susac syndrome patients and multiple sclerosis patients were profiled using high-throughput TCR beta sequencing. The Susac syndrome patients fulfilled recently defined diagnostic criteria for either definite or probable disease. CD8+ TEMRA cells were enriched by FACS, while bulk CD8+ and CD4+ T cells were purified by magnetic negative isolation. Blood was drawn into EDTA tubes, processed within 24 hours, and PBMCs were isolated by density gradient centrifugation. PBMCs intended for TCR sequencing were cryopreserved in liquid nitrogen and thawed later in a water bath at 37 degrees C. The sorted or isolated CD4+, CD8+ and CD8+ TEMRA cells had a purity of 90% or higher.

These data come from a study of CD8 T cells in Susac syndrome (dated by TCRdb to between 2019 and 2020). Regarding the study in general: Of the Susac syndrome patients who were sequenced, about 6 had clinically active disease and roughly eight were in clinical remission. At blood withdrawal, Susac syndrome patients were therapy-naive, treated with corticosteroids (with IVIg additionally given to some), or treated with IVIg alone. Repertoire sequencing was used to test whether CD8+ T cell activation and differentiation in Susac syndrome was antigen driven.

RNA was extracted using the RNeasy kit, and roughly 0.5 to 1 microgram was reverse transcribed with random hexamers. The immunoSEQ multiplex PCR assay, which covers 54 Vbeta and 13 Jbeta segments, was used to amplify TCR beta CDR3 regions. Bias from PCR amplification was corrected by using a synthetic template baseline for primer optimization and for computational correction. The published analysis was carried out like this. Reads were annotated to V, D and J genes according to IMGT and were analyzed with immunoSEQ Analyzer, with only productive sequences retained. To calculate clonality, Shannon entropy was normalized by log2 of the number of productive unique sequences and then subtracted from one. Public and private clones were assessed among the 100 most prevalent clones of each patient and control. Susac-specific clones were defined as absent from healthy and MS cohorts, over a thousand published viral clones and other ImmuneACCESS disease sequences. TCRdb took the public reads, trimmed them with fastp at Q25, ran MiXCR for clone calling and kept in-frame beta chains. Rows matching on CDR3 protein sequence are summarized as one entry with the most common DNA and genes. The V and J calls and clone size are TCRdb's, not the authors'. In this sample the table shows approximately 150,000 distinct CDR3 sequences, about 94% of which occur a single time. The top ten hold over 0.065% of the sample.

Study-level results and caveats: The CD4+ T cell repertoire of patients with Susac syndrome showed no detectable clonal expansion. The number of individuals in the TCR sequencing and HLA analysis was acknowledged as relatively small.

This TCR derives from a human donor with Susac syndrome. Source material: CD4+ T cells from PBMCs. In this chain, TRBV5-1 is recombined with TRBJ2-1; TRBD2 is a weak D gene call, 5 bases matching. Read as DNA, the sequence is TGCGCCAGCAGCTTGGCCGGGGAGTTCTACAATGAGCAGTTCTTC. The resulting protein is CASSLAGEFYNEQFF.